This TCR beta chain was documented in a study of blood T cell repertoires in COVID-19. Some clones are missing from TCRdb's copy, which holds only in-frame ones; the method was immunoSEQ multiplex PCR. The sample lists 250,000 to 350,000 clones, around 92% seen once, with 5% to 7.5% in the top ten. As regards this clone: Other DNA sequences in this specimen translate into the identical CDR3.

The germline V and J ends were trimmed by 0 bases and 4 bases, with 7 bases remaining between them. The CDR3 is 13 residues long. CDR1 is SGHTA, CDR2 FQGNSA, per germline. The chain combines TRBV7-2 with TRBJ2-7; perhaps TRBD2 as D (6 bases). The source of this sequence is a young man who had recovered from COVID-19. Sample: peripheral blood. The CDR3 spells CASSLARGYEQYF. CDR3 in DNA: TGTGCCAGCAGCTTAGCGCGGGGTTACGAGCAGTACTTC.